This T cell receptor beta chain was sequenced in a study of shared clonotypes between healthy human individuals. Trimming cost V 7 bases and J 8 bases; bases outside gene matches: 10. The CDR3 is made up of 12 amino acids. The germline gives CDR1 SQVTM, CDR2 ANQGSEA. Genomic DNA from unsorted samples was obtained from approximately 96 million PBMCs (per sample). DNA from unsorted PBMC was sequenced on ten immunoSEQ deep assay plates. The table came from immunoSEQ multiplex PCR; TCRdb's copy has only in-frame clones and leaves some out. The sample has approximately 480,000 clones; 75% to 80% are singletons.

The sequence was obtained from a woman in her 40s in good health. Some clones in this sample may be carry-over from other donors' samples. The chain carries TRBV29-1 and TRBJ1-2, with 7 bases that match TRBD1. The material sequenced was PBMCs. The CDR3 DNA reads as TGCAGCGGCACGATAGGGGGCTGGGGCTACACCTTC. Translated: CSGTIGGWGYTF.